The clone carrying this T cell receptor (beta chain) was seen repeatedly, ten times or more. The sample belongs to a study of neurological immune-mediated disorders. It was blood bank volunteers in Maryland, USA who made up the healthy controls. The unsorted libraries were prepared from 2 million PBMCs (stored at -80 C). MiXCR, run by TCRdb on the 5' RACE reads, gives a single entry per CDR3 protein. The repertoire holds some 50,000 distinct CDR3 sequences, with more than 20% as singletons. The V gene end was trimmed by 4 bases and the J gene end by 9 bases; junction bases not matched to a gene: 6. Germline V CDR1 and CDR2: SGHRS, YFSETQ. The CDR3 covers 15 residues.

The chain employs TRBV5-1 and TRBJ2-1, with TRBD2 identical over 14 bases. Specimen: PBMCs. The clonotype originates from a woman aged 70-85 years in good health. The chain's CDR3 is CASSAGTSGRGEQFF. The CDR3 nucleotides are TGCGCCAGCAGCGCTGGGACTAGCGGGAGAGGTGAGCAGTTCTTC.